This T cell receptor beta chain was sequenced in a study of blood T cell repertoires in COVID-19. Study-wide context: There were acute and convalescent COVID-19 samples, and they came from the United States, Italy and Spain. The cDNA or gDNA used as material had been derived from T cells, B-cell-depleted T cells, or PBMCs.

Germline V gene sequence: CDR1 SEHNR, CDR2 FQNEAQ (reference sequence). The J segment lost 6 bases and the V segment lost 11 bases, leaving 6 bases of the junction unmatched. The CDR3 loop spans 12 amino acids. Authors' processing steps: Cell counts per sample came from amplifying reference gene primers. The method was immunoSEQ multiplex PCR; TCRdb's version includes in-frame clones alone and lacks a portion of them. Clone size and the V and J calls come from that table; the DNA yielded D and trimming. Of approximately 72,000 clones in the sample, 86% are singletons; the top ten hold around 13%. The origin of this receptor is a woman in her fifties or sixties with acute or convalescent COVID-19. The sequencing input was peripheral blood. This chain joins TRBV7-9 and TRBJ2-1; the match to TRBD2 covers 8 bases. The CDR3, as DNA: TGTGCCTGTGATAGCGGGGTCAATGAGCAGTTCTTC. Protein sequence: CACDSGVNEQFF. The whole variable domain, remainder taken from reference TRBV7-9 and TRBJ2-1, is DTGVSQNPRHKITKRGQNVTFRCDPISEHNRLYWYRQTLGQGPEFLTYFQNEAQLEKSRLLSDRFSAERPKGSFSTLEIQRTEQGDSAMYLCACDSGVNEQFFGPGTRLTVL.